The 19 T cell receptor beta chains listed next were all sequenced from one sample in a study of T cell responses to AZD1222 COVID-19 vaccine. Method: immunoSEQ multiplex PCR; TCRdb's copy keeps in-frame clones and lacks some. The sample has 110,000 to 150,000 clones, approximately 91% seen once; the top ten hold roughly 2%. The specimen comprised peripheral blood, sampled 28 days after the second AZD1222 dose. The receptors were sampled from an adult who received the AZD1222 COVID-19 vaccine.

The J gene is TRBJ1-1, the V gene TRBV18; D is unresolved. The CDR3 extends over 15 amino acids. The ends were cut back, 6 bases at V and 1 base at J, with 15 bases in the middle. Per the germline V gene, CDR1 is KGHSH and CDR2 is LQKENI. CDR3 DNA: TGTGCCAGCTCCCCCTCAGGCCGGGGGAACACTGAAGCTTTCTTT. Its protein is CASSPSGRGNTEAFF.

The chain employs TRBV2 and TRBJ2-3, with D possibly TRBD2 on 7 matching bases. The germline V gene has CDR1 SNHLY and CDR2 FYNNEI. This CDR3 has 14 amino acids. Trimming left V 9 bases short and J 2 bases short, with 15 bases between. CDR3 DNA: TGTGCCAGTCAACGGGGGGCCTCCACAGATACGCAGTATTTT. This sequence encodes CASQRGASTDTQYF.

This clone was observed a few times. V gene TRBV4-2 combines with J gene TRBJ1-4; D remains unclear. The V end was cut by 2 bases, the J end by 0 bases, with 7 bases between. Germline values: CDR1 LGHNA, CDR2 YNFKEQ. The CDR3 is made up of 15 amino acids. CDR3 bases: TGTGCCAGCAGCCAATCAAGCACAACTAATGAAAAACTGTTTTTT. Translating it yields CASSQSSTTNEKLFF.

The V and J genes are TRBV13 and TRBJ2-1, with a tentative D call TRBD1 (5 bases). V lost 2 bases to trimming and J lost 3 bases, with 11 bases between them. The CDR3 has 15 residues. Germline V lookup: CDR1 PRHDT, CDR2 FYEKMQ (reference sequence). The DNA for the CDR3 is TGTGCCAGCAGCTTATGGGCAGGGCTCTACAATGAGCAGTTCTTC. Protein product: CASSLWAGLYNEQFF.

The chain recombines TRBV7-9 with TRBJ1-2; D might be TRBD1 (6 bases). CDR3 length: 14 residues. V was clipped by 1 base and J by 2 bases, with 8 bases between them. In germline, CDR1 is SEHNR, CDR2 FQNEAQ (reference sequence). CDR3: CASSLDRANYGYTF. DNA for the CDR3: TGTGCCAGCAGCTTAGACAGGGCGAACTATGGCTACACCTTC. Full variable domain (remainder filled in from reference TRBV7-9 and TRBJ1-2): DTGVSQNPRHKITKRGQNVTFRCDPISEHNRLYWYRQTLGQGPEFLTYFQNEAQLEKSRLLSDRFSAERPKGSFSTLEIQRTEQGDSAMYLCASSLDRANYGYTFGSGTRLTVV.

This clone was seen more than once but under ten times. The rearrangement joins TRBV11-2 to TRBJ2-1, with 7 bases aligning to TRBD1. The CDR3 is 14 amino acids. Germline V gene data show CDR1 as SGHAT and CDR2 as FQNNGV. After removal of 4 bases from V and 6 bases from J, the junction contained 6 bases not matched to a gene. CDR3 sequence (DNA): TGTGCCAGCAGCTCGGGACAGAGAGCCAATGAGCAGTTCTTC. It codes for CASSSGQRANEQFF.

The chain employs TRBV6-2 or TRBV6-3 and TRBJ1-1; D remains ambiguous. The CDR3 has 16 amino acids. Germline V gene sequence: CDR1 MNHEY, CDR2 SVGEGT. V shed 0 bases and J shed 0 bases, with 11 bases lying between them. CDR3 DNA sequence: TGTGCCAGCAGTTACTCTATCGGCAGCGTGAACACTGAAGCTTTCTTT. Translated, it gives CASSYSIGSVNTEAFF.

V and J are TRBV6-5 and TRBJ1-1; D not resolved. The CDR3 length is 12 residues. The V and J ends lost 7 bases and 4 bases respectively, with 10 bases between them. Germline CDR1 reads MNHEY; CDR2 reads SVGAGI. CDR3 loop: CASTPRSTEAFF. CDR3 DNA sequence: TGTGCCAGCACCCCACGGTCCACTGAAGCTTTCTTT.

The V and J genes are TRBV9 and TRBJ2-1; 10 bases are shared with TRBD2. Germline assignment: CDR1 SGDLS and CDR2 YYNGEE. There are 16 residues in the CDR3. V was clipped by 4 bases and J by 0 bases; unmatched bases: 4. Here the CDR3 DNA reads TGTGCCAGCAGCTTTACTAGCGGGGTCTCCTACAATGAGCAGTTCTTC. It translates to CASSFTSGVSYNEQFF.

The CDR3 spells CASSLQGLYGYTF. The CDR3 nucleotides are TGTGCCAGCAGCTTACAGGGCCTCTATGGCTACACCTTC. The chain couples TRBV13 to TRBJ1-2, with a possible D match to TRBD1 (5 bases). The CDR3 sequence is 13 residues long. V was cut by 2 bases and J by 4 bases, with 8 bases left in between. The germline gives CDR1 PRHDT, CDR2 FYEKMQ (reference sequence).

The rearrangement uses TRBV10-3 and TRBJ2-1; 10 nucleotides agree with TRBD2. This CDR3 is built from 15 residues. Germline V gene lookup returns CDR1 ENHRY and CDR2 SYGVKD. J lost 7 bases, V lost 4 bases, and 7 bases had no gene match. In DNA, the CDR3 is TGTGCCATCAGTGCCCTAGCGGGGGAGGGGAATGAGCAGTTCTTC. It encodes CAISALAGEGNEQFF.

This clone showed up just once. The chain has TRBV27 and TRBJ2-7; D may correspond to TRBD1 or TRBD2 (7 bases each). V dropped 6 bases and J dropped 4 bases, with 19 bases sitting between them. This CDR3 is 15 amino acids long. Germline lookup yields CDR1 MNHEY and CDR2 SMNVEV (reference sequence). DNA of the CDR3: TGTGCCAGCAGATCTGGGGGAGGGGGCAAATACGAGCAGTACTTC. This codes for CASRSGGGGKYEQYF.

The rearrangement links TRBV5-4 to TRBJ2-7; D may be TRBD2 (5 bases). V lost 0 bases and J lost 0, with 7 bases in between. The CDR3 consists of 14 residues. Germline CDR1 and CDR2: SGHNT and YYREEE (reference sequence). CDR3 residues: CASSLGTHSYEQYF. The CDR3 coding sequence is TGTGCCAGCAGCTTGGGGACTCACTCCTACGAGCAGTACTTC.

The chain is built from TRBV29-1 and TRBJ1-4, with 10 bases identical to TRBD1. The CDR3 loop spans 13 amino acids. Per the germline V gene, CDR1 is SQVTM and CDR2 is ANQGSEA. Trimming at V came to 7 bases and at J to 7 bases, leaving 6 bases not matched to a gene. For the CDR3, the DNA is TGCAGCGCCCTGGGACAGGGGAGTGAAAAACTGTTTTTT. Protein sequence: CSALGQGSEKLFF.

V is TRBV18 and J is TRBJ2-2, with a possible D match to TRBD2 (5 bases). Between the trimmed V and J ends, which lost 1 base and 6 bases, there was a span of 9 bases. The V gene's germline CDR1 is KGHSH and CDR2 LQKENI. This CDR3 contains 14 residues. The DNA of the CDR3 is TGTGCCAGCTCACCACAGAGGGCCGCCGGGGAGCTGTTTTTT. Protein sequence: CASSPQRAAGELFF.

This clone was observed once. The gene calls are TRBV7-6 and TRBJ2-5, with a possible D match to TRBD1 (5 bases). Germline V gene lookup returns CDR1 SGHVS and CDR2 FNYEAQ. Deletions cut 1 base from V and 5 bases from J, with 14 bases between. The CDR3 consists of 15 residues. CDR3 DNA sequence: TGTGCCAGCAGCTTAGTAGATGTAGGGGATGAGACCCAGTACTTC. The encoded protein is CASSLVDVGDETQYF.

V usage is TRBV3-1 (or the pseudogene TRBV3-2) and J usage is TRBJ1-6, with 8 bases lining up with TRBD1. Trimming took 4 bases from V and 10 from J; bases not matched to a gene: 9. Germline-derived CDR1 and CDR2 are LGHDT and YNNKEL (reference sequence). There are 15 residues in the CDR3. CDR3: CASSRTTGVGSPLHF. CDR3 DNA sequence: TGTGCCAGCAGCCGAACGACAGGGGTTGGGTCACCCCTCCACTTT.

This chain joins TRBV9 and TRBJ2-1, with 9 bases aligning to TRBD2. This CDR3 has 16 amino acids. The germline V gene encodes CDR1 SGDLS and CDR2 YYNGEE. J lost 6 bases, V lost 4 bases, and 11 bases had no gene match. CDR3 coding DNA: TGTGCCAGCAGCCCCCATGGCCCAGCGGGAGGCAATGAGCAGTTCTTC. It is translated as CASSPHGPAGGNEQFF.

V and J are TRBV11-2 and TRBJ1-1; no clear D gene. Germline loops: CDR1 SGHAT, CDR2 FQNNGV. This CDR3 contains 11 residues. Trimming pared 5 bases from V and 8 bases from J, leaving 9 bases between. The CDR3 DNA sequence: TGTGCCAGCAGCCAGACGGCCGAAGCTTTCTTT. Protein: CASSQTAEAFF.